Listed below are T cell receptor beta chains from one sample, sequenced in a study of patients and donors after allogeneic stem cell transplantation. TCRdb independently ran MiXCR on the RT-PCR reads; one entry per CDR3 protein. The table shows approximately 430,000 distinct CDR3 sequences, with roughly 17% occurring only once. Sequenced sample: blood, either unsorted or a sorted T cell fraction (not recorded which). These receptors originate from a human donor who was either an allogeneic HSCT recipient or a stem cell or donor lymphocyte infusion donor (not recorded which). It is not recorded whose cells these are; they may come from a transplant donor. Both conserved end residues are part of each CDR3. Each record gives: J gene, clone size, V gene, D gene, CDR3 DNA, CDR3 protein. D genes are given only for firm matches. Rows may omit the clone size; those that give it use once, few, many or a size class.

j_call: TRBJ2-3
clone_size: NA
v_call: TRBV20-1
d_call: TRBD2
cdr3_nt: TGCAGTGCTAGCCCCCTAGCGGGAGACACAGATACGCAGTATTTT
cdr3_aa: CSASPLAGDTDTQYF

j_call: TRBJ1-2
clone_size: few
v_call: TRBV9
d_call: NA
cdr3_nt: TGTGCCAGCAGCGTTGCGGACAGAAACTATGGCTACACCTTC
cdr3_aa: CASSVADRNYGYTF

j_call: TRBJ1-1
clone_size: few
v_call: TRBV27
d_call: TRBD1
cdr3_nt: TGTGCCAGCACACCTAGGACAGGGTGGGTGAACACTGAAGCTTTCTTT
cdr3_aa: CASTPRTGWVNTEAFF

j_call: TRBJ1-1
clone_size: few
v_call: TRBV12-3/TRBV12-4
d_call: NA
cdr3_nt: TGTGCCAGCAGCTTCGGACCGCTGGGGGAAGCTTTCTTT
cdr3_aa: CASSFGPLGEAFF

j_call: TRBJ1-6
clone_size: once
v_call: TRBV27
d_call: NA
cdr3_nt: TGTGCCAGCAGTCCCGGGGCGGGACGGGGGAATTCACCCCTCCACTTT
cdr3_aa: CASSPGAGRGNSPLHF

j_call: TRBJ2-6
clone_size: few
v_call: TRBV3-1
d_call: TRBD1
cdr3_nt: TGTGCCAGCAGCCCCACAGACGGACAGGGGGCTGGGGCCAACGTCCTGACTTTC
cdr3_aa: CASSPTDGQGAGANVLTF

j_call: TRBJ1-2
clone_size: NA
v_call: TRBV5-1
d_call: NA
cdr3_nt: TGCGCCAGCAGCGGTCAACAGGGTGGAGGCTACACCTTC
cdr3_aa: CASSGQQGGGYTF

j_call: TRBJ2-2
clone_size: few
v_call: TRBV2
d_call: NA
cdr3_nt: TGTGCCAGCGTCAGCAGGGATCTCCGGGAGCTGTTTTTT
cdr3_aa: CASVSRDLRELFF

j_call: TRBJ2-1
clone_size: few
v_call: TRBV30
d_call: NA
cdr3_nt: TGTGCCTGGAGTTTGGGAAGCGGTAATGAGCAGTTCTTC
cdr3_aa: CAWSLGSGNEQFF

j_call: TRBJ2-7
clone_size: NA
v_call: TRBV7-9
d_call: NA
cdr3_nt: TGTGCCAGCAGCTTAGCCAAGGGGTTCTACGAGCAGTACTTC
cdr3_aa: CASSLAKGFYEQYF

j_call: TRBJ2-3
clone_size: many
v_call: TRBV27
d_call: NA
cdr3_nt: TGTGCCAGCAGTCCTAGGTCAGATACGCAGTATTTT
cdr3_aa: CASSPRSDTQYF

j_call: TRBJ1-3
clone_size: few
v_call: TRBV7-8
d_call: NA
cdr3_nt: TGTGCCAGCAGCCCCCTGGGGGCGGGAAACACCATATATTTT
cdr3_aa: CASSPLGAGNTIYF

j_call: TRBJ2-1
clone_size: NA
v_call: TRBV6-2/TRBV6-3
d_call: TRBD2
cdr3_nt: TGTGCCAGCAGTTACGTTTGGGGGACTAAGTTTCGCCATGAGCAGTTCTTC
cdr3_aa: CASSYVWGTKFRHEQFF

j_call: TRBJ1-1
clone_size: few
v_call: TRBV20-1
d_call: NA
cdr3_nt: TGCAGTGCGCGGAGGCCTATCGGTGGAGCTTTCTTT
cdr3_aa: CSARRPIGGAFF

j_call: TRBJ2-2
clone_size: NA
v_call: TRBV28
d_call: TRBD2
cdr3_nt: TGTGCCAGCAGAGCTAGCGGGAGCGGTACCGGGGAGCTGTTTTTT
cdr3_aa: CASRASGSGTGELFF

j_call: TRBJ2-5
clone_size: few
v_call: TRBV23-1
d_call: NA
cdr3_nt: TGCGCCAGCAGTCGACGGGACCAAGAGACCCAGTACTTC
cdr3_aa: CASSRRDQETQYF

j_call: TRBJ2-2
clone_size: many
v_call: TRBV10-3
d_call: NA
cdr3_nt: TGTGCCATCAGTGAGTCAACAGGGAAAGGAGCCGGGGAGCTGTTTTTT
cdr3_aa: CAISESTGKGAGELFF

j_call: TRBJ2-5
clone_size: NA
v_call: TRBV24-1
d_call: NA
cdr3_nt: TGTGCCACCAGTGCGGGACCCGAAACCCAGTACTTC
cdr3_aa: CATSAGPETQYF

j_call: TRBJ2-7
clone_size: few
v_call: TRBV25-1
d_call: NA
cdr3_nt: TGTGCCAGCAGTGAACACCGCTCCTACGAGCAGTACTTC
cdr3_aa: CASSEHRSYEQYF

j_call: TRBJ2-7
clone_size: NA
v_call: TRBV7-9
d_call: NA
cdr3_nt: TGTGCCAGCAGCTCCCTAGGGCAACTCTACGAGCAGTACTTC
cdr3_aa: CASSSLGQLYEQYF

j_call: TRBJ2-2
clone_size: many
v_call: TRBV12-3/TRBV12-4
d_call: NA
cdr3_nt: TGTGCCAGCAGTCCAACAGGGACCGGGGAGCTGTTTTTT
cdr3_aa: CASSPTGTGELFF

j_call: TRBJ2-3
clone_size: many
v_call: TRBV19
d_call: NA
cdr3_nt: TGTGCCAGTAGCCGCCCGGGCACAGATACGCAGTATTTT
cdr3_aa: CASSRPGTDTQYF

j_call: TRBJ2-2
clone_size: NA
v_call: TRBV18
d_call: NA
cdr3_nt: TGTGCCAGCTCACCAATCACCGGGGAGCTGTTTTTT
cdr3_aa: CASSPITGELFF

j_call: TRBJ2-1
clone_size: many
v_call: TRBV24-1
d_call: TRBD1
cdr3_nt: TGTGCCACCAGCCCTCGGGACAGGGGGCTCAATGAGCAGTTCTTC
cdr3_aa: CATSPRDRGLNEQFF

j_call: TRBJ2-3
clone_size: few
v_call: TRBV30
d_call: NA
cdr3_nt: TGTGCCTGGAGTAGGTGGGGGAGCGCGGCAGATACGCAGTATTTT
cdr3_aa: CAWSRWGSAADTQYF

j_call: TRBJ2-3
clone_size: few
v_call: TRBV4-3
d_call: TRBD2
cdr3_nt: TGCGCCAGCAGCCAAGAAAGTAGCGGGGGGGCGAGGTCAGATACGCAGTATTTT
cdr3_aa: CASSQESSGGARSDTQYF

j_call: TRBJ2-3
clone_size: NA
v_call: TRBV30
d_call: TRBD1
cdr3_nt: TGTGCCTTAGAGGGGGCATCAATAGATACGCAGTATTTT
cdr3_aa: CALEGASIDTQYF

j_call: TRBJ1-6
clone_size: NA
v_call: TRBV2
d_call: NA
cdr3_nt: TGTGCCAGCAGTGAAGGTCAGGCATACAATTCACCCCTCCACTTT
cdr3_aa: CASSEGQAYNSPLHF

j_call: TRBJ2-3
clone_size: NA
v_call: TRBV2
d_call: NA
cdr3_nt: TGTGCCAGACGTGTCACAGATACGCAGTATTTT
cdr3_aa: CARRVTDTQYF

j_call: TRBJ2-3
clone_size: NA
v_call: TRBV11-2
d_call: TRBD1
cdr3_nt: TGTGCCAGCAGCCACAAAAGGACAGGGACAGATACGCAGTATTTT
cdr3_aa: CASSHKRTGTDTQYF

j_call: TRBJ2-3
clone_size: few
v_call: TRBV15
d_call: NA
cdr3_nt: TGTGCCACCAGCATCCGCGGGTTTTTGAGACGAGTGGCAGATACGCAGTATTTT
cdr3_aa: CATSIRGFLRRVADTQYF

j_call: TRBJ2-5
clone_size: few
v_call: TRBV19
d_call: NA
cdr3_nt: TGTGCCAGTAGTGACACTCATATAGAGACCCAGTACTTC
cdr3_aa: CASSDTHIETQYF

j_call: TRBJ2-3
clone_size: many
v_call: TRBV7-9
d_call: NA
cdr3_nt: TGTGCCAGCACCTTAGATCGGGGTACGGATACGCAGTATTTT
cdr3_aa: CASTLDRGTDTQYF

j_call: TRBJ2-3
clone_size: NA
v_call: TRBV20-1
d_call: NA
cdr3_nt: TGCAGTGCAGGAGGAGCGGCCAGCACAGATACGCAGTATTTT
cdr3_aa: CSAGGAASTDTQYF

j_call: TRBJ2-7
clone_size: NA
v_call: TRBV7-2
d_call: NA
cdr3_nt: TGTGCCAGCAGCCAGACCCTAGGACGCTACGAGCAGCACTTC
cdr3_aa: CASSQTLGRYEQHF

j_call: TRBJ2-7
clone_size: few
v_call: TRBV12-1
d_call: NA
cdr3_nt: TGTGCCAGCAGCTACAGGACTAGCGGCGAGCAGTACTTC
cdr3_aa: CASSYRTSGEQYF

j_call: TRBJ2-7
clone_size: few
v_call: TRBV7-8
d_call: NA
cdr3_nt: TGTGCCAGCAGCTTAGAGGGCCCCTACGAGCAGTACTTC
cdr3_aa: CASSLEGPYEQYF

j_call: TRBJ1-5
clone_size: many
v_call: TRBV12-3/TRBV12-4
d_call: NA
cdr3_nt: TGTGCCAGCAGTTTAAGGGCAGGGAATCAGCCCCAGCATTTT
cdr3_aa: CASSLRAGNQPQHF

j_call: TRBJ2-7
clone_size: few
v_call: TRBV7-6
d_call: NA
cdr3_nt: TGTGCCAGCAGCCGCCGACAGACCAGCTCCTACGAGCAGTACTTC
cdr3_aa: CASSRRQTSSYEQYF

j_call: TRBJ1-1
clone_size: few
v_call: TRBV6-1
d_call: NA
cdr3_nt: TGTGCCAGCAGGAAGGATACAGCTAACACTGAAGCTTTCTTT
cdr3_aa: CASRKDTANTEAFF